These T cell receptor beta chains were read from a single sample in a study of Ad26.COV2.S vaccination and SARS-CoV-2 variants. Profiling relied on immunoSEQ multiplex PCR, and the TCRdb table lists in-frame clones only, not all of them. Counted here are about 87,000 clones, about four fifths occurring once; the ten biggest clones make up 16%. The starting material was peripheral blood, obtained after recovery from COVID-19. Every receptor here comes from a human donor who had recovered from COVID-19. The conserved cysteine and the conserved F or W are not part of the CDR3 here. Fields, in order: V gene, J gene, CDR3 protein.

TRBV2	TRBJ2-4	ASRNRGLNIQY
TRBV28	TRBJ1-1	ASSLEWGKAF
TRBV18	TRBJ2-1	ASSPLAGGYNEQF
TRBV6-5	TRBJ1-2	ASSYGEWGWT
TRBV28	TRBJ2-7	ASSLWEASASYEQY
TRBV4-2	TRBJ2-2	ASSPSDRPGGELF
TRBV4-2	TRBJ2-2	ASSQDLYRDGTGELF
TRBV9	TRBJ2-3	ASSVVGDTQY
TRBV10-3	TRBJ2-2	AISESGRGRTGELF
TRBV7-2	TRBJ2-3	ASSLYPPGLGATDTQY
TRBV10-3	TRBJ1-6	AIDPTGLNSPLH
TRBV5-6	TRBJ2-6	ASSLVPGANVLT
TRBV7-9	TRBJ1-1	ASSFDRVSTEAF
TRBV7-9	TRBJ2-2	ASSFNTGELF
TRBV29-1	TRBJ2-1	SVEPRPGLNEQF
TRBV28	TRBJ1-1	ASSSTGGGTEAF
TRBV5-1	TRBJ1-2	ASSTTPGHNYGYT
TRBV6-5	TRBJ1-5	ASSYGGDRNQPQH
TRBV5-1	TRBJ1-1	ASSLKGGVSEAF
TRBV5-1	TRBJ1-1	ASSLAGFGTEAF
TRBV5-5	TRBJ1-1	ASSLRVREAF
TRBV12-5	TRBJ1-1	ASALQGWGAEAF